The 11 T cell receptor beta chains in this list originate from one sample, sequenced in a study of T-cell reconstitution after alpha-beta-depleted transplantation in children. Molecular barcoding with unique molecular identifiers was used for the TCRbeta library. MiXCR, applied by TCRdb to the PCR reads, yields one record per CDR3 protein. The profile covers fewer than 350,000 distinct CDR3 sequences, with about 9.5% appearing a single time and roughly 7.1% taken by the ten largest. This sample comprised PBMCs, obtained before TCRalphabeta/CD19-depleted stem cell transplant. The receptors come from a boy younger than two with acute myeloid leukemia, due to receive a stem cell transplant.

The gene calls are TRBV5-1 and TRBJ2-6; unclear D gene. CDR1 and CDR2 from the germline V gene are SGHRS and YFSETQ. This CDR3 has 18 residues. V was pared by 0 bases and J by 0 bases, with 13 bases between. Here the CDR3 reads CASSLEALFFSGANVLTF. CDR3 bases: TGCGCCAGCAGCTTGGAGGCGCTTTTCTTCTCTGGGGCCAACGTCCTGACTTTC.

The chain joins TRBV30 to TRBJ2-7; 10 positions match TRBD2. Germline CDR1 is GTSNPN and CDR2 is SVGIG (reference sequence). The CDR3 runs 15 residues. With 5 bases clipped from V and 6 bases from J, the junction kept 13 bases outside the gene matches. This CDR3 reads CAWHPRLAGKSEQYF. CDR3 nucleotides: TGTGCCTGGCATCCCCGACTAGCGGGTAAGAGCGAGCAGTACTTC.

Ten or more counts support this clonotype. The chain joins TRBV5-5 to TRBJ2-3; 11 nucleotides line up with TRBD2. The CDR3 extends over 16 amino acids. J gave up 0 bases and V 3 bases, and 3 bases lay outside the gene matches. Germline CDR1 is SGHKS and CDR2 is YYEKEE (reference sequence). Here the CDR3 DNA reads TGTGCCAGCAGCTCACCTAGCGGGGGGAGCACAGATACGCAGTATTTT. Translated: CASSSPSGGSTDTQYF.

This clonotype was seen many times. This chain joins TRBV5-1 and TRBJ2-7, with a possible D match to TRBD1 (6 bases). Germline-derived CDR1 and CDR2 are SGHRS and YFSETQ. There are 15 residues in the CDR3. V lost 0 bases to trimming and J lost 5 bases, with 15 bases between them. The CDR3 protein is CASSLAGTKGDEQYF. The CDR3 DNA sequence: TGCGCCAGCAGCTTGGCTGGGACAAAAGGGGACGAGCAGTACTTC.

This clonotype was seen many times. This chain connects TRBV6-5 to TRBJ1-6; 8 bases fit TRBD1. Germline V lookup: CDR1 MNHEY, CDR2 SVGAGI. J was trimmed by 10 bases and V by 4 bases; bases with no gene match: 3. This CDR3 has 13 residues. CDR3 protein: CASSSGGKSPLHF. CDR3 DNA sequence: TGTGCCAGCAGTTCAGGGGGCAAATCACCCCTCCACTTT.

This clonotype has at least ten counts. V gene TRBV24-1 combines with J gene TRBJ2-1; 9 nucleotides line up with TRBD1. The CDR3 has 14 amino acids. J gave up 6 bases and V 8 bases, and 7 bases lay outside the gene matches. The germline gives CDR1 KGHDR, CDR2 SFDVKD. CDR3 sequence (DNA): TGTGCCACCAAGGGGACAGGGTTACGCAATGAGCAGTTCTTC. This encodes CATKGTGLRNEQFF.

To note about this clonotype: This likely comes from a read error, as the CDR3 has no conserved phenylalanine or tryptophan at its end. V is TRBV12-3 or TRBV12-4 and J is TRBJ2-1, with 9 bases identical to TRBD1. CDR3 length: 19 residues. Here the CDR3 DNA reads TGTGCCTGCAGTTTCCCCCGGGACAGGGCGGCTAGAGGACCCAATGAGCAGTTCTCC. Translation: CACSFPRDRAARGPNEQFS.

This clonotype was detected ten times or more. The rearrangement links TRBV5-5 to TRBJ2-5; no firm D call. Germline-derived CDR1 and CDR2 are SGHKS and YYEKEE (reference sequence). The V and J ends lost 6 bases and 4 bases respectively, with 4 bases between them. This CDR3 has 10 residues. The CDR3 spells CASTGETQYF. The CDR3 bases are TGTGCCAGCACAGGAGAGACCCAGTACTTC. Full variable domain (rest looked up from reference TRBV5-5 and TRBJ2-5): DAGVTQSPTHLIKTRGQQVTLRCSPISGHKSVSWYQQVLGQGPQFIFQYYEKEERGRGNFPDRFSARQFPNYSSELNVNALLLGDSALYLCASTGETQYFGPGTRLLVL.

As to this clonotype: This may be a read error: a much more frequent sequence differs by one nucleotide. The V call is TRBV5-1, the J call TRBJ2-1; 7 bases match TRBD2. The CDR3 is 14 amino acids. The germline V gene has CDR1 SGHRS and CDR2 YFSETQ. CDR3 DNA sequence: TGCGCCAGCTTCGTGGGAGGGGCCCCCAATGATCAGTTCTTC. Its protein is CASFVGGAPNDQFF.

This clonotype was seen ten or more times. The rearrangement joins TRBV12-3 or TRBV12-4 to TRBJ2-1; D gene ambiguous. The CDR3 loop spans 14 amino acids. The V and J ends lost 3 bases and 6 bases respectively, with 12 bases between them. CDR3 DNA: TGTGCCAGCAGTTTTATGAATGGGCCCAATGAGCAGTTCTTC. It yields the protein CASSFMNGPNEQFF.

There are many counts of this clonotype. The CDR3 reads CASSLWGPSGDYEQYF. CDR3 bases: TGTGCCAGCAGTTTGTGGGGTCCTAGCGGAGATTACGAGCAGTACTTC. The rearrangement links TRBV12-3 or TRBV12-4 to TRBJ2-7; 7 bases are a match to TRBD2. V dropped 3 bases and J dropped 4; count of bases not matched to a gene: 12. CDR3 length equals 16 residues.